The 4 T cell receptor beta chains below were found in one sample sequenced in a study of human T cells and chemical hapten exposure. As for time point: pre-sensitization, week 0. Treatment: therapeutic diphenylcyclopropenone sensitization with weekly scalp DPC. TCRdb re-analysed the RACE reads in MiXCR, keeping a single row per CDR3 protein. Of more than 250,000 distinct CDR3 sequences listed, 7.5% to 10% were seen once; the top ten hold 2% to 3%. Sequenced material: whole blood, taken in connection with sensitization to the hapten diphenylcyclopropenone (DPC). These receptors were collected from a woman in her thirties or forties with alopecia areata. Some clones in this sample may be carry-over from other donors' samples.

The genes are TRBV4-3 and TRBJ1-3; the D is unclear. The length of the CDR3 is 16 residues. The V end was cut by 0 bases, the J end by 4 bases, with 13 bases between. CDR1 is LGHNA and CDR2 is YSLEER in the germline V gene. The DNA of the CDR3 is TGCGCCAGCAGCCAAGAGTTGAGGGCTGGAGGAAACACCATATATTTT. Protein sequence: CASSQELRAGGNTIYF.

This clonotype was seen a handful of times. This chain connects TRBV7-3 to TRBJ2-2; 8 bases are a match to TRBD1. Germline CDR1 reads SGHTA; CDR2 reads FQGTGA. V gave up 8 bases and J gave up 2 bases; unmatched junction bases: 7. The CDR3 loop spans 15 amino acids. The chain's CDR3 is CASGRSGGNTGELFF. DNA for the CDR3: TGTGCCAGCGGCCGGTCAGGGGGCAACACCGGGGAGCTGTTTTTT.

The rearrangement links TRBV6-5 to TRBJ2-7, with TRBD1 matching 10 bases. Germline lookup yields CDR1 MNHEY and CDR2 SVGAGI. The ends lost 0 bases at V and 6 bases at J; junction bases unmatched: 8. The CDR3 extends over 16 amino acids. The CDR3 protein is CASSYSRLTGGFEQYF. The CDR3 DNA reads TGTGCCAGCAGTTACTCTCGGCTGACAGGGGGCTTCGAGCAGTACTTC.

This clonotype showed up just a few times. The chain combines TRBV7-2 with TRBJ2-7, with TRBD2 matching 10 bases. The CDR3 is 14 residues long. The germline CDR1 and CDR2 sequences are SGHTA and FQGNSA. Trimming took 5 bases from V and 9 from J; bases not matched to a gene: 10. The CDR3: CASSVGLAEGRQYF. CDR3 sequence (DNA): TGTGCCAGCAGCGTAGGACTAGCGGAGGGGCGGCAGTACTTC.